This section outlines one TCR beta chain sequence together with its context. Its target is not known. This record belongs to a study of shared clonotypes between healthy human individuals. A CD45RA-negative memory subset and a CD45RA+ naive subset were separated from the CD4+ cells. Study results and limitations: Clonotypes that were shared across a handful of donors made up about 5.1% of naive CD4 clonotypes. A reduction in generation probabilities was seen for non-shared clonotypes relative to those shared by all four donors.

Measured with immunoSEQ multiplex PCR; TCRdb has only the in-frame clones, and not every one. The data show some 2,100,000 clones, approximately 95% seen once. Trimming left V 3 bases short and J 3 bases short, with 12 bases between. The CDR3 covers 15 residues. Germline CDR1 and CDR2: KGHSH and LQKENI. The source is a man younger than 35 in good health. Source material: naive CD4+ T cells sorted from blood. The subset: CD45RA+ positively selected. V usage is TRBV18 and J usage is TRBJ1-5; D is unclear. The CDR3 bases are TGTGCCAGCTCACCTCTCCCAGCTCTCAATCAGCCCCAGCATTTT. As protein: CASSPLPALNQPQHF. Full variable domain (missing parts from reference TRBV18 and TRBJ1-5): NAGVMQNPRHLVRRRGQEARLRCSPMKGHSHVYWYRQLPEEGLKFMVYLQKENIIDESGMPKERFSAEFPKEGPSILRIQQVVRGDSAAYFCASSPLPALNQPQHFGDGTRLSIL.